The clone carrying this T cell receptor (beta chain) has just one count. This specimen comes from a study of blood T cell repertoires in COVID-19. About the study: The United States, Italy and Spain supplied acute and convalescent COVID-19 samples. The cDNA or gDNA used as material had been derived from T cells, B-cell-depleted T cells, or PBMCs.

In the authors' methods: Scientists estimated how many nucleated cells there were by amplifying reference gene primers. The assay was immunoSEQ multiplex PCR, and TCRdb's table has in-frame clones only and misses some. The V and J calls and clone size were taken over from that table, and D and trimming were inferred from the DNA. The table lists 100,000 to 150,000 clones, roughly 80% of them singletons, with about 15% in the top ten. Looked up from germline, CDR1 is SGDLS and CDR2 is YYNGEE. The CDR3 length is 17 residues. V was pared by 4 bases and J by 1 base, with 17 bases between. The receptor's source is a woman aged 45-65 years with acute or convalescent COVID-19. Sequencing input: peripheral blood. The rearrangement uses TRBV9 and TRBJ2-2; D perhaps matches TRBD1 (6 bases). The CDR3: CASSTGQGIRNTGELFF. The DNA for the CDR3 is TGTGCCAGCAGCACCGGGCAGGGGATAAGGAACACCGGGGAGCTGTTTTTT.